This T cell receptor beta chain was recovered during a study of T cell responses to AZD1222 COVID-19 vaccine. Overall study results and limits: Two AZD1222 doses significantly raised spike-specific TCR breadth and depth over controls. At study baseline, merely five or six AZD1222 recipients were seropositive. Most donors were white British and more were female, and clonal diversity was possibly underestimated. Mapped onto spike, vaccine-associated CD4 TCRs spanned it and were dominant at 160-218 and 743-854.

To note about this clone: Its antigen is unidentified.

Profiled with immunoSEQ multiplex PCR; TCRdb holds only in-frame clones, not every one. The data show fewer than 120,000 clones, about 90% seen once. In germline, CDR1 is SEHNR, CDR2 FQNEAQ (reference sequence). The CDR3 runs 17 residues. Trimming shortened V by 2 bases and J by 5 bases, and 21 bases separated the two germline ends. The sequences come from peripheral blood, collected 28 days after the second AZD1222 dose. The V and J genes are TRBV7-9 and TRBJ2-5, with D hard to call. The sequence was collected from an adult who received the AZD1222 COVID-19 vaccine. The CDR3 sequence: CASSLRAGLASVETQYF. The CDR3 DNA follows: TGTGCCAGCAGCTTAAGGGCTGGCCTGGCAAGCGTGGAGACCCAGTACTTC.